This section outlines one TCR beta chain sequence together with its context. These data are taken from a study of blood T cell repertoires in COVID-19. Study background: Italy, Spain and the United States were the sources of the convalescent and acute COVID-19 samples. The cDNA or gDNA used as material had been derived from T cells, B-cell-depleted T cells, or PBMCs.

Trimming took off 5 bases at V and 0 bases at J, with 5 bases between the two ends. The germline V gene encodes CDR1 MNHEY and CDR2 SVGAGI. The CDR3 runs 12 residues. In the original processing: Amplification of reference gene primers provided the estimated nucleated cell counts. The repertoire was sequenced with immunoSEQ multiplex PCR; TCRdb's copy has only in-frame clones and lacks some. Clone size and the V and J calls come from that table; the DNA yielded D and trimming. The sample shows roughly 150,000 clones, roughly 85% of them seen only once. A Seattle source enrolled patients during active infection and followed them longitudinally.

The V and J genes are TRBV6-5 and TRBJ2-7, with unresolved D. This TCR was recovered from a woman aged 45-60 years with COVID-19, enrolled during active disease. Sequences were obtained from peripheral blood. As DNA, the CDR3 is TGTGCCAGCAGTCGACACTCCTACGAGCAGTACTTC. This sequence encodes CASSRHSYEQYF.